The 27 T cell receptor beta chains below were found in one sample sequenced in a study of blood T cell repertoires in COVID-19. Some clones are missing from TCRdb's copy, which holds only in-frame ones; the method was immunoSEQ multiplex PCR. The sample has about 73,000 clones; 75% to 90% are singletons. Sequencing was performed on peripheral blood. The receptors here all came from an elderly man with acute or convalescent COVID-19.

This chain joins TRBV5-1 and TRBJ1-5; TRBD1 agrees at 8 bases. V was pared by 4 bases and J by 7 bases, with 4 bases of the junction left unmatched. This CDR3 region has 13 residues. Germline CDR1 and CDR2: SGHRS and YFSETQ. The CDR3 loop is CASSPGGSQPQHF. The CDR3 DNA reads TGCGCCAGCAGCCCAGGGGGCAGCCAGCCCCAGCATTTT.

The chain links TRBV10-2 to TRBJ1-5; D is possibly TRBD1 (6 bases). V was cut by 10 bases and J by 3 bases, with 13 bases left in between. The CDR3 is 13 residues long. Germline assignment: CDR1 WSHSY and CDR2 SAAADI. CDR3 DNA: TGCGCCAATGCTCAGGGGATCAATCAGCCCCAGCATTTT. This translates into CANAQGINQPQHF.

The chain links TRBV11-3 to TRBJ2-7; TRBD1 is a possible D gene (6 bases). The V and J ends lost 6 bases and 4 bases respectively, with 10 bases between them. This CDR3 has 12 residues. In germline, CDR1 is SGHNT, CDR2 YENEEA. The CDR3 DNA reads as TGTGCCAGCAGTGTAACAGGGTACGAGCAGTACTTC. This encodes CASSVTGYEQYF.

The chain recombines TRBV11-3 with TRBJ2-1; 11 bases line up with TRBD2. Trimming at V came to 3 bases and at J to 8 bases, leaving 3 bases not matched to a gene. This CDR3 has 14 residues. CDR1 and CDR2 from the germline V gene are SGHNT and YENEEA. The CDR3 here is CASSFSGRGYEQFF. The DNA of the CDR3 is TGTGCCAGCAGCTTTAGCGGGAGGGGCTATGAGCAGTTCTTC. The full variable domain, with the rest looked up from reference TRBV11-3 and TRBJ2-1, is EAGVVQSPRYKIIEKKQPVAFWCNPISGHNTLYWYLQNLGQGPELLIRYENEEAVDDSQLPKDRFSAERLKGVDSTLKIQPAELGDSAVYLCASSFSGRGYEQFFGPGTRLTVL.

Here the CDR3 reads CASSLNGGELFF. The CDR3 DNA is TGTGCCAGCAGTCTCAACGGGGGGGAGCTGTTTTTT. The J gene is TRBJ2-2, the V gene TRBV12-3 or TRBV12-4; no firm D call. V lost 5 bases, J lost 8 bases, and 9 bases lay in between. The length of the CDR3 is 12 residues.

This chain links TRBV12-5 with TRBJ1-5, with D unclear. Deletions cut 2 bases from V and 3 bases from J, with 5 bases between. Germline V gene sequence: CDR1 LGHNT, CDR2 FRNRAP. The CDR3 spans 13 residues. DNA for the CDR3: TGTGCTAGTGGTTTGATAGTCAATCAGCCCCAGCATTTT. Amino acid sequence: CASGLIVNQPQHF.

The rearrangement uses TRBV19 and TRBJ1-6; the D gene is possibly TRBD1 (5 bases). CDR1 is LNHDA, CDR2 SQIVND, per germline (reference sequence). V was trimmed by 1 base and J by 7 bases, leaving 8 bases between them. The CDR3 covers 14 residues. The CDR3 coding sequence is TGTGCCAGTAGTATAGGACAGACCAATTCACCCCTCCACTTT. Protein sequence: CASSIGQTNSPLHF.

V usage is TRBV5-1 and J usage is TRBJ2-2; 9 bases are shared with TRBD1. J was trimmed by 3 bases and V by 2 bases; bases with no gene match: 5. The CDR3 spans 16 residues. Germline loops: CDR1 SGHRS, CDR2 YFSETQ. Here the CDR3 DNA reads TGCGCCAGCAGCTTCTTACAGGGGGCGGACACCGGGGAGCTGTTTTTT. Translating it yields CASSFLQGADTGELFF.

The chain is built from TRBV27 and TRBJ2-5; 9 nucleotides agree with TRBD1. The CDR3 spans 14 residues. Germline CDR1 and CDR2: MNHEY and SMNVEV (reference sequence). J lost 9 bases, V lost 5 bases, and 10 bases had no gene match. In DNA form, the CDR3 reads TGTGCCAGCAGTCCGCATGACAGGGGGGGGGCCCAGTACTTC. This codes for CASSPHDRGGAQYF.

The CDR3 DNA sequence: TGCGCCAGCAGCTGGGACCAGGGGGGCACTGAAGCTTTCTTT. It translates to CASSWDQGGTEAFF. The chain has TRBV5-1 and TRBJ1-1, with TRBD1 matching 7 bases. J was trimmed by 4 bases and V by 3 bases; bases with no gene match: 6. From germline, CDR1 is SGHRS and CDR2 YFSETQ. This CDR3 is 14 amino acids long.

The chain has TRBV5-1 and TRBJ2-5; 8 positions agree with TRBD2. Trimming cost V 4 bases and J 5 bases; bases outside gene matches: 13. Germline assignment: CDR1 SGHRS and CDR2 YFSETQ. The CDR3 has 16 residues. CDR3 nucleotides: TGCGCCAGCAGCCGGGGACTAGTGGCCCCAGGTGAGACCCAGTACTTC. This codes for CASSRGLVAPGETQYF.

The V gene is TRBV6-5, the J gene TRBJ1-2; D perhaps matches TRBD1 (5 bases). The CDR3 runs 13 residues. V was shortened by 2 bases and J by 5 bases, with 9 bases between the two germline ends. Germline lookup yields CDR1 MNHEY and CDR2 SVGAGI. DNA of the CDR3: TGTGCCAGCAGTTACGGGGAGGGGTATGGCTACACCTTC. As protein: CASSYGEGYGYTF.

The V gene is TRBV30, the J gene TRBJ2-5; 8 bases match TRBD2. J gave up 4 bases and V 4 bases, and 2 bases lay outside the gene matches. Germline CDR1 reads GTSNPN; CDR2 reads SVGIG (reference sequence). The CDR3 loop spans 12 amino acids. This chain's CDR3 is CAWNGGGETQYF. The CDR3 DNA reads as TGTGCCTGGAACGGGGGGGGAGAGACCCAGTACTTC.

The chain uses TRBV6-5 and TRBJ1-2; D might be TRBD1 (6 bases). V was cut by 6 bases and J by 2 bases, with 10 bases left in between. The germline CDR1 and CDR2 sequences are MNHEY and SVGAGI. The CDR3 length is 13 residues. The DNA for the CDR3 is TGTGCCAGCAGCCAGGGGTGGAACTATGGCTACACCTTC. This translates into CASSQGWNYGYTF.

The genes are TRBV6-5 and TRBJ1-5; D is uncertain. Per germline, CDR1 MNHEY and CDR2 SVGAGI. This CDR3 comprises 12 residues. Trimming removed 3 bases at V and 5 bases at J, with 5 bases between. CDR3 DNA sequence: TGTGCCAGCAGTTATTATGATCAGCCCCAGCATTTT. Its translation is CASSYYDQPQHF.

The rearrangement uses TRBV6-1 and TRBJ2-7; unclear D gene. The V gene lost 5 bases and the J gene lost 2 bases, with 7 bases spanning the gap. This CDR3 spans 12 amino acids. Germline V CDR1 and CDR2: MNHNS, SASEGT. The CDR3 spells CASSSMTYEQYF. The CDR3 DNA is TGTGCCAGCAGTTCTATGACCTACGAGCAGTACTTC.

The chain employs TRBV11-1 and TRBJ2-5, with D perhaps TRBD2 (6 bases). The CDR3 length is 15 residues. Trimming removed 5 bases from V and 5 bases from J, with 18 bases in between. Per germline, CDR1 SGHAT and CDR2 FQDESV (reference sequence). CDR3 nucleotide sequence: TGTGCCAGCAGCCTGCGCGGCGGGACCGGTGAGACCCAGTACTTC. It yields the protein CASSLRGGTGETQYF.

The chain joins TRBV5-6 to TRBJ1-6; TRBD1 aligns across 10 bases. Germline V gene lookup returns CDR1 SGHDT and CDR2 YYEEEE. With 4 bases clipped from V and 5 bases from J, the junction kept 3 bases outside the gene matches. The CDR3 loop spans 15 amino acids. CDR3 bases: TGTGCCAGCAGCGTTGGGACAGGGGATAATTCACCCCTCCACTTT. Translating gives CASSVGTGDNSPLHF. Using reference TRBV5-6 and TRBJ1-6 for the parts outside the CDR3, the full variable domain is DAGVTQSPTHLIKTRGQQVTLRCSPKSGHDTVSWYQQALGQGPQFIFQYYEEEERQRGNFPDRFSGHQFPNYSSELNVNALLLGDSALYLCASSVGTGDNSPLHFGNGTRLTVT.

This clone was picked up a small number of times. The CDR3 region is CASSHAAPRQLNTEAFF. In DNA form, the CDR3 reads TGCGCCAGCAGCCACGCCGCACCCCGACAGTTGAACACTGAAGCTTTCTTT. The chain has TRBV4-1 and TRBJ1-1, with D possibly being TRBD1 (5 bases). Germline V gene data show CDR1 as MGHRA and CDR2 as YSYEKL. Between the trimmed V and J ends, which lost 3 bases and 0 bases, there was a span of 17 bases. The CDR3 is 17 amino acids.

The chain is built from TRBV2 and TRBJ1-2; possible D gene TRBD1, 6 bases. V lost 6 bases and J lost 8, with 10 bases in between. The CDR3 is made up of 11 amino acids. The germline CDR1 and CDR2 sequences are SNHLY and FYNNEI. In DNA, the CDR3 is TGTGCCAGCAGCTTCGACAGGGGCTACACCTTC. Translation gives CASSFDRGYTF.

The chain couples TRBV19 to TRBJ2-5; D is perhaps TRBD2 (6 bases). Trimming took off 4 bases at V and 5 bases at J, with 14 bases between the two ends. This CDR3 is 14 amino acids long. Germline lookup yields CDR1 LNHDA and CDR2 SQIVND (reference sequence). DNA for the CDR3: TGTGCCAGTAGTAATAGATTAGCGGTTGAGACCCAGTACTTC. Encoded protein: CASSNRLAVETQYF.

The CDR3 DNA follows: TGTGCCAGCAGCTTCCTAGAGACAGATACGCAGTATTTT. Its protein is CASSFLETDTQYF. The J gene is TRBJ2-3, the V gene TRBV9; D not resolved. The CDR3 totals 13 residues. Per germline, CDR1 SGDLS and CDR2 YYNGEE. Between the trimmed V and J ends, which lost 4 bases and 3 bases, there was a span of 9 bases.

The chain uses TRBV5-4 and TRBJ2-2; 9 bases are shared with TRBD2. CDR1 and CDR2 (germline): SGHNT, YYREEE (reference sequence). The CDR3 totals 16 residues. Trimming cost V 4 bases and J 1 base; bases outside gene matches: 5. The CDR3 region is CASSVGLARNTGELFF. The CDR3 coding sequence is TGTGCCAGCAGCGTTGGACTAGCGAGGAACACCGGGGAGCTGTTTTTT.

The V and J genes are TRBV6-1 and TRBJ2-2; 7 positions agree with TRBD1. This CDR3 is built from 16 residues. Germline CDR1 reads MNHNS; CDR2 reads SASEGT. The J segment lost 0 bases and the V segment lost 1 base, leaving 2 bases of the junction unmatched. CDR3 loop: CASSEGQGANTGELFF. CDR3 in DNA: TGTGCCAGCAGTGAAGGGCAGGGGGCGAACACCGGGGAGCTGTTTTTT.

This sequence joins TRBV3-1 (or the pseudogene TRBV3-2) and TRBJ2-1; 14 bases align to TRBD2. From germline, CDR1 is LGHDT and CDR2 YNNKEL (reference sequence). The junction had 4 bases not matched to a gene; V was cut back by 4 bases and J by 8 bases. This CDR3 has 15 residues. CDR3 loop: CASSRGTSGSYEQFF. CDR3 nucleotides: TGTGCCAGCAGCCGTGGGACTAGCGGGAGCTATGAGCAGTTCTTC.

This clone was seen a handful of times. The chain links TRBV20-1 to TRBJ2-1; weak D call: TRBD2 (5 bases). V dropped 3 bases and J dropped 10 bases, with 7 bases sitting between them. Germline-derived CDR1 and CDR2 are DFQATT and SNEGSKA (reference sequence). The CDR3 runs to 10 residues. The CDR3 DNA follows: TGCAGTGCTAGGAGGGCAGAGCAGTTCTTC. Its protein is CSARRAEQFF.

The chain couples TRBV7-3 to TRBJ1-2; 9 bases match TRBD1. After removal of 5 bases from V and 5 bases from J, the junction contained 9 bases not matched to a gene. The germline gives CDR1 SGHTA, CDR2 FQGTGA. This CDR3 spans 15 amino acids. This CDR3 is CASSDPGQGFYGYTF. CDR3 DNA: TGTGCCAGCAGCGACCCGGGACAGGGTTTTTATGGCTACACCTTC.